Below, 9 T cell receptor beta chains from the same sample are listed, as sequenced in a study of shared clonotypes between healthy human individuals. Method: immunoSEQ multiplex PCR; TCRdb's copy keeps in-frame clones and lacks some. The data show roughly 500,000 clones, 76% seen once. The sequenced material came from PBMCs. These receptors were taken from a woman aged 40 to 50 in good health. Some clones in this sample may be carry-over from other donors' samples.

This clone came up a few times. The rearrangement links TRBV19 to TRBJ2-1; 9 nucleotides line up with TRBD2. The CDR3 loop spans 16 amino acids. Trimming cost V 0 bases and J 2 bases; bases outside gene matches: 2. The V gene's germline CDR1 is LNHDA and CDR2 SQIVND (reference sequence). CDR3 amino acids: CASSIDPSGTYNEQFF. The DNA of the CDR3 is TGTGCCAGTAGTATAGACCCTAGCGGGACCTACAATGAGCAGTTCTTC.

The chain is built from TRBV28 and TRBJ1-2, with D possibly TRBD1 on 5 matching bases. The V gene lost 8 bases and the J gene lost 6 bases, with 19 bases spanning the gap. This CDR3 is built from 14 residues. The germline CDR1 and CDR2 sequences are MDHEN and SYDVKM. The CDR3 reads CASAPGGRSHGYTF. CDR3 sequence (DNA): TGTGCCAGCGCCCCCGGGGGAAGGTCTCATGGCTACACCTTC.

The chain combines TRBV11-2 with TRBJ2-2; D uncertain. With 10 bases removed from V and 3 bases from J, the gap between germline ends came to 15 bases. CDR1 is SGHAT and CDR2 is FQNNGV in the germline V gene. The CDR3 is 14 residues long. CDR3 residues: CATSSYKDTGELFF. CDR3 nucleotide sequence: TGTGCCACGTCTTCCTACAAAGACACCGGGGAGCTGTTTTTT.

V and J are TRBV5-8 and TRBJ2-5, with 9 bases fitting TRBD2. Losses at the gene ends were 2 bases for V and 14 bases for J; bases not matched to a gene: 7. This CDR3 region has 12 residues. Germline values: CDR1 SGHTS, CDR2 YDEGEE. CDR3 residues: CASSFRRGLAYF. DNA for the CDR3: TGTGCCAGCAGCTTCCGGAGGGGACTAGCTTACTTC.

The V call is TRBV14, the J call TRBJ2-1; TRBD2 aligns across 10 bases. Germline CDR1 and CDR2: SGHDN and FVKESK. The CDR3 contains 21 residues. V lost 0 bases to trimming and J lost 8 bases; unmatched junction nucleotides: 22. The chain's CDR3 is CASSQERQREGYERESYEQFF. CDR3 sequence (DNA): TGTGCCAGCAGCCAAGAGAGGCAGCGGGAGGGCTACGAGCGGGAGTCTTATGAGCAGTTCTTC.

Notes on this clone: It is likely a read error: a sequence one base away is far more abundant. This chain joins TRBV25-1 and TRBJ2-1; TRBD1 agrees at 9 bases. From germline, CDR1 is MGHDK and CDR2 SYGVNS. The CDR3 has 15 amino acids. The CDR3 loop reads CASSQEDRGFNEQLF. CDR3 DNA: TGTGCCAGCAGCCAAGAGGACAGGGGCTTCAATGAGCAGCTCTTC. Looking up the rest from reference TRBV25-1 and TRBJ2-1 gives the full variable domain: EADIYQTPRYLVIGTGKKITLECSQTMGHDKMYWYQQDPGMELHLIHYSYGVNSTEKGDLSSESTVSRIRTEHFPLTLESARPSHTSQYLCASSQEDRGFNEQLFGPGTRLTVL.

V usage is TRBV29-1 and J usage is TRBJ1-1; D is possibly TRBD1 (6 bases). Germline CDR1 reads SQVTM; CDR2 reads ANQGSEA. The CDR3 is 12 amino acids. With 7 bases removed from V and 1 base from J, the gap between germline ends came to 10 bases. The CDR3 region is CSGRQANTEAFF. In DNA, the CDR3 is TGCAGCGGTAGACAGGCGAACACTGAAGCTTTCTTT.

The rearrangement joins TRBV20-1 to TRBJ2-5; D gene uncertain. With 3 bases removed from V and 7 bases from J, the gap between germline ends came to 9 bases. Germline CDR1 and CDR2: DFQATT and SNEGSKA (reference sequence). The CDR3 length is 11 residues. The CDR3, as DNA: TGCAGTGCTAGGGATCATGCGACCCAGTACTTC. This sequence encodes CSARDHATQYF.

V is TRBV5-7 and J is TRBJ1-5; tentative D call: TRBD1 (5 bases). TRBV5-7 is recorded as an ORF, its role being uncertain. V gave up 8 bases and J gave up 0 bases, with 9 bases separating them. CDR3 length: 13 residues. CDR3 sequence (DNA): TGTGCCAGTCAGGGCCATAGCAATCAGCCCCAGCATTTT. It specifies CASQGHSNQPQHF.